The 8 T cell receptor beta chains in this list originate from one sample, sequenced in a study of cytomegalovirus exposure and HLA in healthy donors. Use of 60 Vbeta and 13 Jbeta primers characterized the PCR. Only in-frame clones appear in the TCRdb table, and some are missing; sequencing was by immunoSEQ multiplex PCR. The data show 90,000 to 150,000 clones, with approximately 80% seen just once and approximately 0.22% held by the top ten. Sequencing was performed on PBMCs. Receptors were obtained from a man aged 45-65 years in good health and CMV-seronegative.

The V gene is TRBV15, the J gene TRBJ1-1; the D is unclear. The CDR3 length is 13 residues. The germline V gene encodes CDR1 LNHNV and CDR2 YYDKDF (reference sequence). V lost 1 base to trimming and J lost 6 bases, with 9 bases between them. CDR3 sequence reads: CATSRVTRAEAFF. The CDR3 region has the DNA TGTGCCACCAGCAGAGTAACTCGAGCTGAAGCTTTCTTT.

The CDR3 protein is CASSPAGTEAFF. The CDR3 bases are TGTGCCAGCAGCCCCGCGGGCACTGAAGCTTTCTTT. The chain joins TRBV28 to TRBJ1-1; D ambiguous. This CDR3 has 12 amino acids. The ends were cut back, 6 bases at V and 4 bases at J, with 9 bases in the middle. The germline gives CDR1 MDHEN, CDR2 SYDVKM.

This chain uses TRBV6-5 with TRBJ2-1; 10 bases match TRBD2. Germline loops: CDR1 MNHEY, CDR2 SVGAGI. The CDR3 runs 15 residues. V gave up 0 bases and J gave up 10 bases; unmatched junction bases: 6. CDR3 protein: CASSYSGGSGGEQFF. The CDR3 nucleotides are TGTGCCAGCAGTTACTCGGGAGGTAGCGGGGGGGAGCAGTTCTTC.

In its sample, this clone was seen once. CDR3 protein: CASIPGLVSYNEQFF. CDR3 sequence (DNA): TGTGCCAGCATTCCTGGACTAGTCTCCTACAATGAGCAGTTCTTC. The chain recombines TRBV28 with TRBJ2-1; 7 bases are a match to TRBD2. The V gene end was trimmed by 7 bases and the J gene end by 0 bases; junction bases not matched to a gene: 6. Germline CDR1 is MDHEN and CDR2 is SYDVKM. The CDR3 is 15 amino acids.

The CDR3 reads CAISPGLDQETQYF. The CDR3 DNA reads TGTGCCATCAGTCCGGGACTAGACCAAGAGACCCAGTACTTC. V gene TRBV10-3 combines with J gene TRBJ2-5; TRBD2 agrees at 8 bases. Germline trimming cut 5 bases from V and 0 bases from J; bases unmatched to any gene: 2. Germline CDR1 is ENHRY and CDR2 is SYGVKD. The CDR3 has 14 amino acids.

The chain carries TRBV7-3 and TRBJ2-5; D uncertain. Deletions cut 5 bases from V and 2 bases from J, with 15 bases between. Per the germline V gene, CDR1 is SGHTA and CDR2 is FQGTGA. CDR3 length: 15 residues. In DNA form, the CDR3 reads TGTGCCAGCAGCAAAGAAGGCGGCAGTCAAGAGACCCAGTACTTC. It codes for CASSKEGGSQETQYF.

The chain uses TRBV28 and TRBJ2-1, with 8 bases that match TRBD2. The germline V gene encodes CDR1 MDHEN and CDR2 SYDVKM. This CDR3 has 15 residues. Trimming at V came to 7 bases and at J to 7 bases, leaving 12 bases not matched to a gene. CDR3 sequence: CASTPPGLGGNEQFF. The CDR3 bases are TGTGCCAGCACCCCACCGGGACTAGGAGGGAATGAGCAGTTCTTC.

This chain uses TRBV19 with TRBJ1-2, with D perhaps matching TRBD1 (6 bases). The V end lost 6 bases, the J end lost 2 bases, and 10 bases lay between the germline ends. CDR1 is LNHDA and CDR2 is SQIVND in the germline V gene (reference sequence). The CDR3 has 13 residues. CDR3 amino acids: CASSGQLNYGYTF. The CDR3 DNA reads as TGTGCCAGTAGCGGACAGTTGAACTATGGCTACACCTTC.